These T cell receptor beta chains were read from a single sample in a study of blood T cell repertoires in COVID-19. Sequenced by immunoSEQ multiplex PCR; TCRdb stores in-frame clones only, minus some. The table lists around 160,000 clones, around 84% of them singletons. Material: PBMCs or T cells enriched from blood (not recorded which). Every receptor here comes from a woman in her forties or fifties who had been exposed to COVID-19. Each CDR3 is given with its conserved first and last residue. Each record gives: V gene, J gene, D gene, clone size, CDR3 protein, CDR3 DNA. A D gene is named only where the DNA matches it firmly. Only some rows state a clone size, as once, few, many or a class for expanded clones.

TRBV7-9	TRBJ2-5	-	-	CASSSFQTQYF	TGTGCCAGCAGCTCCTTCCAGACCCAGTACTTC
TRBV6-2/TRBV6-3	TRBJ2-3	TRBD2	-	CASSSAGAQYF	TGTGCCAGCAGCTCAGCGGGAGCGCAGTATTTT
TRBV4-1	TRBJ2-3	-	-	CASSQGAAGVATDTQYF	TGCGCCAGCAGCCAGGGGGCCGCAGGGGTCGCCACAGATACGCAGTATTTT
TRBV29-1	TRBJ1-1	-	-	CSVEDGRVTEAFF	TGCAGCGTTGAAGATGGGAGGGTAACTGAAGCTTTCTTT
TRBV10-3	TRBJ2-1	TRBD2	-	CAISDRGWSGRYEQFF	TGTGCCATCAGTGACAGGGGCTGGAGCGGGAGGTATGAGCAGTTCTTC
TRBV12-5	TRBJ1-4	-	-	CASGLEAAIEKLFF	TGTGCTAGTGGTTTGGAGGCAGCGATTGAAAAACTGTTTTTT
TRBV19	TRBJ1-2	-	-	CASKIGSANYGYTF	TGTGCCAGTAAAATTGGAAGCGCTAACTATGGCTACACCTTC
TRBV3-1/TRBV3-2	TRBJ1-3	TRBD1	once	CASSPTGTSGNTIYF	TGTGCCAGCAGCCCGACAGGGACTTCTGGAAACACCATATATTTT
TRBV7-2	TRBJ1-2	TRBD1	-	CASSRDRASGYTF	TGTGCCAGCAGCCGGGACAGGGCAAGTGGCTACACCTTC
TRBV27	TRBJ1-2	TRBD1	-	CASSSLRDRGRSYGYTF	TGTGCCAGCAGTTCCCTCCGGGACAGGGGTCGTAGCTATGGCTACACCTTC
TRBV4-1	TRBJ2-1	-	-	CASSPQGVEQFF	TGCGCCAGCAGCCCCCAAGGGGTTGAGCAGTTCTTC
TRBV19	TRBJ1-2	-	-	CASSQVRGGQNPNYGYTF	TGTGCCAGTAGCCAAGTACGTGGAGGGCAAAACCCTAACTATGGCTACACCTTC
TRBV13	TRBJ2-5	TRBD2	-	CASSSGGRETQYF	TGTGCCAGCAGTAGCGGGGGGCGGGAGACCCAGTACTTC
TRBV5-1	TRBJ1-4	-	-	CASSLLPGATNEKLFF	TGCGCCAGCAGTCTCCTACCAGGGGCAACTAATGAAAAACTGTTTTTT
TRBV30	TRBJ1-1	TRBD1	-	CAWSVRDRLNTEAFF	TGTGCCTGGAGTGTACGGGACAGATTGAACACTGAAGCTTTCTTT
TRBV6-1	TRBJ1-2	-	-	CASSEVHGGDYGYTF	TGTGCCAGCAGTGAAGTTCACGGGGGAGACTATGGCTACACCTTC
TRBV19	TRBJ2-1	TRBD2	-	CASSMTSGRTAEQFF	TGTGCCAGTAGTATGACTAGCGGGAGGACCGCTGAGCAGTTCTTC
TRBV7-2	TRBJ2-3	TRBD2	-	CASSTGWLAADTQYF	TGTGCCAGCAGCACCGGGTGGCTAGCGGCAGATACGCAGTATTTT